The present T cell receptor (beta chain) was sequenced within a study of cytomegalovirus exposure and HLA in healthy donors. CDR3 length: 15 residues. The germline gives CDR1 SGHNT, CDR2 YYREEE (reference sequence). V was shortened by 4 bases and J by 2 bases, with 16 bases between the two germline ends. This clone was seen a single time. The PCR contained 60 Vbeta and 13 Jbeta primers. Produced via immunoSEQ multiplex PCR; TCRdb's table is partial and in-frame only. The data show 140,000 to 150,000 clones, approximately 84% seen once. The TCR sequence derives from a woman in her sixties or seventies in good health and CMV-seropositive. This sequence joins TRBV5-4 and TRBJ2-7; D perhaps matches TRBD2 (6 bases). The specimen was PBMCs. The CDR3 DNA is TGTGCCAGCAGCCAACCCGGGACTCCACCCTACGAGCAGTACTTC. It encodes CASSQPGTPPYEQYF.